This T cell receptor beta chain derives from a study of cytomegalovirus exposure and HLA in healthy donors. Study-wide results and caveats: Across donors, sequencing depth was assumed by presence/absence analyses to be roughly uniform.

Details on this clone: The target antigen is unknown.

It was with 60 Vbeta and 13 Jbeta primers that the PCR ran. Sequencing used immunoSEQ multiplex PCR; TCRdb keeps in-frame clones, though not all of them. The sample holds 100,000 to 150,000 clones; 65% to 80% are singletons and the top ten take 9.5% to 15%. Sequencing input: PBMCs. The source is a woman in her forties in good health and CMV-seropositive.

The CDR3 is CASSYSNQEQFF. CDR3 bases: TGTGCCAGCAGTTACTCGAATCAGGAGCAGTTCTTC. The chain carries TRBV6-6 and TRBJ2-1; D is unclear. Per the germline V gene, CDR1 is MNHNY and CDR2 is SVGAGI (reference sequence). Trimming shortened V by 0 bases and J by 10 bases, and 7 bases separated the two germline ends. There are 12 residues in the CDR3.